Below, 30 T cell receptor beta chains from the same sample are listed, as sequenced in a study of blood T cell repertoires in COVID-19. The data were produced by immunoSEQ multiplex PCR, yet TCRdb's version contains in-frame clones alone and is incomplete. The sample carries 200,000 or so clones, 89% recorded once. Input material: PBMCs or T cells enriched from blood (not recorded which). The receptor source for this set is a woman between 40 and 50 years old with acute COVID-19.

The V and J genes are TRBV7-3 and TRBJ2-1; D may be TRBD1 (5 bases). V lost 5 bases to trimming and J lost 5 bases, with 10 bases between them. The length of the CDR3 is 13 residues. Germline CDR1 and CDR2: SGHTA and FQGTGA. Written as DNA, the CDR3 is TGTGCCAGCAGCGGGGCCCCGAACAATGAGCAGTTCTTC. It codes for CASSGAPNNEQFF.

CDR3 in amino acids: CASSSGYLPEQYF. CDR3 nucleotides: TGTGCCAGCAGTAGCGGGTACCTCCCCGAGCAGTACTTC. J is TRBJ2-7 and V is TRBV2; a possible D gene is TRBD2 (6 bases). V lost 5 bases and J 6 bases, leaving 14 bases between the germline ends. CDR1 SNHLY and CDR2 FYNNEI come from the germline V gene. The CDR3 has 13 amino acids.

This sequence joins TRBV4-1 and TRBJ2-5; D uncertain. Germline V lookup: CDR1 MGHRA, CDR2 YSYEKL. V shed 4 bases and J shed 5 bases, with 11 bases lying between them. The CDR3 has 13 amino acids. Written as DNA, the CDR3 is TGCGCCAGCAGCCCCCCATTTGAGGAGACCCAGTACTTC. Translating it yields CASSPPFEETQYF.

This chain uses TRBV28 with TRBJ1-2, with 9 positions matching TRBD1. V was pared by 6 bases and J by 4 bases, with 6 bases of the junction left unmatched. CDR3 length equals 14 residues. In germline, CDR1 is MDHEN, CDR2 SYDVKM. CDR3 protein: CASRNEGQGYGYTF. DNA for the CDR3: TGTGCCAGCAGAAACGAGGGACAGGGCTATGGCTACACCTTC.

The CDR3 loop reads CASSQDNSPYEQYF. Here the CDR3 DNA reads TGCGCCAGCAGCCAAGATAACAGCCCTTACGAGCAGTACTTC. The chain joins TRBV4-3 to TRBJ2-7, with D hard to call. V lost 0 bases to trimming and J lost 4 bases, with 10 bases between them. Germline CDR1 reads LGHNA; CDR2 reads YSLEER. CDR3 length: 14 amino acids.

This chain uses TRBV27 with TRBJ2-1; TRBD1 matches 11 bases. Germline V gene sequence: CDR1 MNHEY, CDR2 SMNVEV (reference sequence). The V segment lost 10 bases and the J segment 6 bases; nucleotides outside the gene matches: 8. This CDR3 spans 14 amino acids. This chain's CDR3 is CATRTGGFPNEQFF. The CDR3, as DNA: TGTGCCACAAGGACAGGGGGCTTTCCCAATGAGCAGTTCTTC.

The V and J genes are TRBV19 and TRBJ1-4; no firm D call. Trimming removed 7 bases at V and 5 bases at J, with 11 bases between. CDR1 is LNHDA and CDR2 is SQIVND in the germline V gene (reference sequence). The CDR3 totals 13 residues. CDR3 residues: CASNGQRNEKLFF. The CDR3 DNA follows: TGTGCCAGTAATGGGCAGCGGAATGAAAAACTGTTTTTT.

This clone has a handful of counts. The chain carries TRBV19 and TRBJ1-4, with D maybe TRBD1 (5 bases). V was pared by 2 bases and J by 6 bases, with 13 bases between. Germline assignment: CDR1 LNHDA and CDR2 SQIVND (reference sequence). The CDR3 contains 15 residues. The DNA for the CDR3 is TGTGCCAGTAGTATACTGGGGGGAAAGGATGAAAAACTGTTTTTT. It yields the protein CASSILGGKDEKLFF.

The chain carries TRBV28 and TRBJ1-2, with 8 bases identical to TRBD1. Trimming at V came to 2 bases and at J to 6 bases, leaving 11 bases not matched to a gene. This CDR3 is built from 16 residues. Germline CDR1 MDHEN, CDR2 SYDVKM. The CDR3 nucleotides are TGTGCCAGCAGTTTAATCGAGGCAGGGGGCGAAGATGGCTACACCTTC. Protein product: CASSLIEAGGEDGYTF.

The table lists this clone with a few counts. The genes are TRBV5-1 and TRBJ2-7, with 15 bases fitting TRBD2. The germline CDR1 and CDR2 sequences are SGHRS and YFSETQ. The CDR3 runs to 15 residues. Trimming cost V 3 bases and J 3 bases; bases outside gene matches: 1. The CDR3 DNA sequence: TGCGCCAGCAGCTCGGGACTAGCGGGAGGCTACGAGCAGTACTTC. This sequence encodes CASSSGLAGGYEQYF.

The genes are TRBV19 and TRBJ1-1; 7 positions match TRBD1. Germline CDR1 reads LNHDA; CDR2 reads SQIVND (reference sequence). The CDR3 runs to 15 residues. Germline trimming cut 5 bases from V and 1 base from J; bases unmatched to any gene: 7. The CDR3 here is CASSSPGTANTEAFF. The CDR3 DNA follows: TGTGCCAGTAGTTCTCCCGGGACAGCGAACACTGAAGCTTTCTTT.

The chain employs TRBV27 and TRBJ2-7; 8 bases align to TRBD1. The CDR3 runs 14 residues. The V and J ends lost 2 bases and 5 bases, in that order; junction bases with no gene match: 5. Germline V gene data show CDR1 as MNHEY and CDR2 as SMNVEV (reference sequence). CDR3 nucleotides: TGTGCCAGCAGTTTAACCCAGGGGGCCCACGAGCAGTACTTC. This translates into CASSLTQGAHEQYF.

DNA for the CDR3: TGTGCCTGGAGGGGACTCTTCCCGGGCTACACCTTC. It codes for CAWRGLFPGYTF. V gene TRBV30 combines with J gene TRBJ1-2; maybe TRBD1 (5 bases). Per germline, CDR1 GTSNPN and CDR2 SVGIG (reference sequence). Trimming shortened V by 3 bases and J by 8 bases, and 13 bases separated the two germline ends. The CDR3 sequence is 12 residues long.

The genes are TRBV28 and TRBJ1-5; D is unresolved. V dropped 6 bases and J dropped 1 base, with 10 bases sitting between them. Per the germline V gene, CDR1 is MDHEN and CDR2 is SYDVKM. The CDR3 contains 14 residues. CDR3 sequence: CASSQHMSNQPQHF. CDR3 in DNA: TGTGCCAGCAGCCAACACATGAGCAATCAGCCCCAGCATTTT.

The rearrangement uses TRBV5-6 and TRBJ1-1; a weak D match, TRBD1 (5 bases). Germline V gene lookup returns CDR1 SGHDT and CDR2 YYEEEE. V lost 2 bases and J 1 base, leaving 9 bases between the germline ends. The CDR3 consists of 14 residues. CDR3 coding DNA: TGTGCCAGCAGCTTAAGGGGTCCGAACACTGAAGCTTTCTTT. It yields the protein CASSLRGPNTEAFF.

The count of this clone is one. The chain links TRBV7-6 to TRBJ2-2; 11 bases map to TRBD2. In germline, CDR1 is SGHVS, CDR2 FNYEAQ. The trim removed 4 bases at V and 4 bases at J, leaving 5 bases unmatched. The CDR3 length is 16 residues. The DNA of the CDR3 is TGTGCCAGCAGCTCCCAGACTAGCGGGGTCACCGGGGAGCTGTTTTTT. It translates to CASSSQTSGVTGELFF.

J is TRBJ2-7 and V is TRBV29-1, with TRBD1 identical over 11 bases. The CDR3 runs to 15 residues. The V and J ends lost 0 bases and 3 bases, in that order; junction bases with no gene match: 4. The V gene's germline CDR1 is SQVTM and CDR2 ANQGSEA. CDR3 in DNA: TGCAGCGTTGAAGACGGGACAGGGGGGGACTACGAGCAGTACTTC. Translated: CSVEDGTGGDYEQYF.

The V call is TRBV11-3, the J call TRBJ2-1; 7 bases map to TRBD1. The germline V gene has CDR1 SGHNT and CDR2 YENEEA. CDR3 length: 13 residues. After removal of 0 bases from V and 7 bases from J, the junction contained 0 bases not matched to a gene. CDR3 bases: TGTGCCAGCAGCTTAGACAGGGGGAATGAGCAGTTCTTC. Protein: CASSLDRGNEQFF.

This chain links TRBV18 with TRBJ2-5; perhaps TRBD2 as D (7 bases). Trimming stripped 4 bases from V and 3 bases from J, with 18 bases between. This CDR3 spans 16 amino acids. Germline CDR1 is KGHSH and CDR2 is LQKENI. CDR3 in DNA: TGTGCCAGCTCACGAGGGGGGGGCGGAAAGGAAGAGACCCAGTACTTC. Translated, it gives CASSRGGGGKEETQYF.

The chain couples TRBV6-5 to TRBJ1-1, with 7 positions matching TRBD1. V shed 6 bases and J 2 bases; nucleotides not matched to a gene: 9. Germline CDR1 is MNHEY and CDR2 is SVGAGI. The length of the CDR3 is 15 residues. The CDR3: CASSRGDRTNTEAFF. As DNA, the CDR3 is TGTGCCAGCAGCCGAGGGGACAGAACCAACACTGAAGCTTTCTTT.

This sequence joins TRBV9 and TRBJ1-1, with TRBD1 as a possible D gene (6 bases). Germline assignment: CDR1 SGDLS and CDR2 YYNGEE. Trimming took off 10 bases at V and 6 bases at J, with 25 bases between the two ends. The CDR3 runs to 15 residues. DNA of the CDR3: TGTGCCCGCCGGGGGCGGGGGTGGCGCTTCTCTGAAGCTTTCTTT. Protein: CARRGRGWRFSEAFF. Full variable domain (rest looked up from reference TRBV9 and TRBJ1-1): DSGVTQTPKHLITATGQRVTLRCSPRSGDLSVYWYQQSLDQGLQFLIQYYNGEERAKGNILERFSAQQFPDLHSELNLSSLELGDSALYFCARRGRGWRFSEAFFGQGTRLTVV.

This chain connects TRBV6-5 to TRBJ2-7; a weak D match, TRBD2 (5 bases). Germline V lookup: CDR1 MNHEY, CDR2 SVGAGI. V shed 5 bases and J shed 7 bases, with 9 bases lying between them. This CDR3 region has 11 residues. The CDR3 DNA sequence: TGTGCCAGCAGTCTTCGGGATGAGCAGTACTTC. Protein: CASSLRDEQYF.

This clone was seen once. The chain recombines TRBV29-1 with TRBJ2-2, with 7 bases lining up with TRBD1. The junction had 11 bases not matched to a gene; V was cut back by 4 bases and J by 6 bases. The CDR3 is 15 residues long. Per germline, CDR1 SQVTM and CDR2 ANQGSEA. CDR3 coding DNA: TGCAGCGTTGGGGGTCGACAGGGTAGTCCCGGGGAGCTGTTTTTT. Encoded protein: CSVGGRQGSPGELFF.

The V gene is TRBV30, the J gene TRBJ2-7; TRBD2 matches 11 bases. The CDR3 covers 15 residues. With V trimmed by 3 bases and J by 4 bases, 8 bases remained unmatched. In germline, CDR1 is GTSNPN, CDR2 SVGIG (reference sequence). The CDR3 region has the DNA TGTGCCTGGAGAAAAGCCGGGACTAGCGGTTACGAGCAGTACTTC. This gives the protein CAWRKAGTSGYEQYF.

CDR3 amino acids: CASSVGVTDEQYF. CDR3 coding DNA: TGTGCCAGCAGCGTAGGCGTAACGGACGAGCAGTACTTC. The chain links TRBV9 to TRBJ2-7; D gene uncertain. V lost 0 bases and J lost 5, with 9 bases in between. Per the germline V gene, CDR1 is SGDLS and CDR2 is YYNGEE. The CDR3 runs 13 residues.

This chain links TRBV13 with TRBJ2-7, with 8 positions matching TRBD1. The germline V gene has CDR1 PRHDT and CDR2 FYEKMQ (reference sequence). The CDR3 has 16 residues. Trimming removed 0 bases from V and 1 base from J; junction bases left unmatched: 5. CDR3 loop: CASSLGGTGESYEQYF. The CDR3 bases are TGTGCCAGCAGCTTAGGGGGGACAGGCGAGTCCTACGAGCAGTACTTC.

The gene calls are TRBV27 and TRBJ1-6; D remains ambiguous. CDR3 size: 16 residues. CDR1 and CDR2 from the germline V gene are MNHEY and SMNVEV (reference sequence). The V end lost 9 bases, the J end lost 4 bases, and 19 bases lay between the germline ends. CDR3 in DNA: TGTGCCAGTCAAGAGGGCAGCCCCTTTTATAATTCACCCCTCCACTTT. It yields the protein CASQEGSPFYNSPLHF.

V is TRBV6-2 or TRBV6-3 and J is TRBJ1-2; perhaps TRBD1 as D (5 bases). Trimming stripped 2 bases from V and 6 bases from J, with 16 bases between. Per germline, CDR1 MNHEY and CDR2 SVGEGT. This CDR3 has 15 amino acids. Here the CDR3 DNA reads TGTGCCAGCAGTTACCCTTCCCAGGGAGGACATGGCTACACCTTC. Its translation is CASSYPSQGGHGYTF.

The chain is built from TRBV27 and TRBJ1-4; 9 bases are a match to TRBD1. Losses at the gene ends were 3 bases for V and 7 bases for J; bases not matched to a gene: 6. The V gene's germline CDR1 is MNHEY and CDR2 SMNVEV (reference sequence). The CDR3 runs to 15 residues. This chain's CDR3 is CASSFAGTGSEKLFF. DNA for the CDR3: TGTGCCAGCAGTTTCGCGGGGACAGGGAGTGAAAAACTGTTTTTT.

The sample holds one count of this clone. This sequence joins TRBV27 and TRBJ2-1, with 8 bases matching TRBD2. V shed 2 bases and J 0 bases; nucleotides not matched to a gene: 9. CDR3 length: 18 amino acids. The germline V gene encodes CDR1 MNHEY and CDR2 SMNVEV (reference sequence). The CDR3 sequence is CASSLMVAGLSSYNEQFF. DNA of the CDR3: TGTGCCAGCAGTTTAATGGTAGCGGGGCTGAGCTCCTACAATGAGCAGTTCTTC.